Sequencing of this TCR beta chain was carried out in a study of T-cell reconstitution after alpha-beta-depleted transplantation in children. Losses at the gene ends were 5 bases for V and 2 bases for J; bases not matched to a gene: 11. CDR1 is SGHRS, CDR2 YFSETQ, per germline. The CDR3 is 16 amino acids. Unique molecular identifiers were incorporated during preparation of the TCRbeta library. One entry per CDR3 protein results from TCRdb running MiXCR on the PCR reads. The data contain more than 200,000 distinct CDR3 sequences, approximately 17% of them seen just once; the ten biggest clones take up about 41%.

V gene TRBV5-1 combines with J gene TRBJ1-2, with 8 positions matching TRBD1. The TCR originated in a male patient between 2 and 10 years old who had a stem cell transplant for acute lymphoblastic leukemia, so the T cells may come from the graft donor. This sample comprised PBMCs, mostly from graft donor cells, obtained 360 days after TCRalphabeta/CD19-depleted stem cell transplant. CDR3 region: CASSLPLRGPNYGYTF. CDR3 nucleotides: TGCGCCAGCAGTCTTCCCCTCAGGGGGCCAAACTATGGCTACACCTTC.